These 28 T cell receptor beta chains were all obtained from the same sample, sequenced in a study of T cell responses to AZD1222 COVID-19 vaccine (dated by TCRdb to the early 2020s). Library preparation employed the immunoSEQ multiplex PCR assay. In TCRdb, the immuneACCESS table is reduced to in-frame sequences with V and J assigned. These tables do not hold every clone; where another copy was compared, an unresolved V gene accounts for under half, and the others remain unexplained. The sample contains more than 100,000 clones, over 75% of them found a single time. The ten largest make up about 20% of the sample. The sample's time point label, in plain terms: baseline before first vaccination. Sequences were derived from peripheral blood, sampled on day 0 of AZD1222 vaccination. The source of these receptors is an adult in good health.

The chain carries TRBV19 and TRBJ2-3, with 8 bases that match TRBD1. Germline lookup yields CDR1 LNHDA and CDR2 SQIVND (reference sequence). Trimming cost V 7 bases and J 0 bases; bases outside gene matches: 6. The CDR3 is 15 amino acids. As DNA, the CDR3 is TGTGCCAGTACCCGGGACAGGCTAAGCACAGATACGCAGTATTTT. It translates to CASTRDRLSTDTQYF.

This chain joins TRBV5-1 and TRBJ2-7, with D tentatively TRBD1 or TRBD2 (6 bases each). Germline V gene lookup returns CDR1 SGHRS and CDR2 YFSETQ. The CDR3 totals 16 residues. With 4 bases removed from V and 6 bases from J, the gap between germline ends came to 23 bases. This CDR3 reads CASSLVTGVGGGEQYF. CDR3 DNA: TGCGCCAGCAGCCTCGTCACCGGGGTCGGAGGGGGCGAGCAGTACTTC.

This clone was seen more than once but under ten times. The chain uses TRBV18 and TRBJ1-3; D remains ambiguous. The germline CDR1 and CDR2 sequences are KGHSH and LQKENI. This CDR3 has 15 amino acids. Trimming cost V 2 bases and J 0 bases, with 8 bases left between them. CDR3 sequence reads: CASSPESNSGNTIYF. CDR3 nucleotides: TGTGCCAGCTCACCAGAGAGCAACTCTGGAAACACCATATATTTT.

This chain links TRBV7-2 with TRBJ1-2, with D uncertain. The CDR3 consists of 13 residues. Trimming took off 1 base at V and 2 bases at J, with 5 bases between the two ends. The germline V gene encodes CDR1 SGHTA and CDR2 FQGNSA. This CDR3 is CASSLDENYGYTF. Here the CDR3 DNA reads TGTGCCAGCAGCTTAGACGAAAACTATGGCTACACCTTC.

The chain carries TRBV28 and TRBJ1-1; D unclear. CDR1 and CDR2 (germline): MDHEN, SYDVKM. The CDR3 is made up of 12 amino acids. For the CDR3, the DNA is TGTGCATTAGGGAAGCAGAACACTGAAGCTTTCTTT. Protein: CALGKQNTEAFF.

This clone occurred a few times. This rearrangement joins TRBV20-1 to TRBJ1-6; 9 bases are shared with TRBD1. J gave up 10 bases and V 3 bases, and 7 bases lay outside the gene matches. The CDR3 sequence is 14 residues long. CDR1 is DFQATT and CDR2 is SNEGSKA in the germline V gene (reference sequence). The CDR3, as DNA: TGCAGTGCTAGTAGGGACAGGGAAGAATCACCCCTCCACTTT. This gives the protein CSASRDREESPLHF.

This chain uses TRBV19 with TRBJ1-2, with 9 bases that match TRBD1. V lost 4 bases and J lost 2; bases outside the gene matches: 5. Germline V gene data show CDR1 as LNHDA and CDR2 as SQIVND (reference sequence). There are 15 residues in the CDR3. The CDR3, as DNA: TGTGCCAGTAGTAAGCCGGGACAGGGAAACTATGGCTACACCTTC. Its protein is CASSKPGQGNYGYTF. Together with reference TRBV19 and TRBJ1-2, the CDR3 gives the full variable domain: DGGITQSPKYLFRKEGQNVTLSCEQNLNHDAMYWYRQDPGQGLRLIYYSQIVNDFQKGDIAEGYSVSREKKESFPLTVTSAQKNPTAFYLCASSKPGQGNYGYTFGSGTRLTVV.

The rearrangement links TRBV27 to TRBJ2-7, with TRBD1 identical over 10 bases. CDR1 and CDR2 from the germline V gene are MNHEY and SMNVEV (reference sequence). The CDR3 is 15 amino acids. V shed 0 bases and J 2 bases; nucleotides not matched to a gene: 1. The CDR3 is CASSLSGQGTYEQYF. The DNA of the CDR3 is TGTGCCAGCAGTTTATCGGGACAGGGGACCTACGAGCAGTACTTC.

The DNA for the CDR3 is TGTGCCAGCAGTGAGTCCGGGGGGGCCTATGAGCAGTTCTTC. Translation gives CASSESGGAYEQFF. The chain has TRBV25-1 and TRBJ2-1; TRBD2 matches 8 bases. Per the germline V gene, CDR1 is MGHDK and CDR2 is SYGVNS. V lost 3 bases to trimming and J lost 8 bases; unmatched junction nucleotides: 6. This CDR3 spans 14 amino acids.

This sequence joins TRBV6-5 and TRBJ1-2; D might be TRBD1 (6 bases). The CDR3 totals 13 residues. V lost 6 bases to trimming and J lost 2 bases, with 10 bases between them. Germline V CDR1 and CDR2: MNHEY, SVGAGI. For the CDR3, the DNA is TGTGCCAGCAGACTGGGGACAAACTATGGCTACACCTTC. Its translation is CASRLGTNYGYTF.

V usage is TRBV7-2 and J usage is TRBJ2-1; D perhaps matches TRBD2 (5 bases). CDR1 is SGHTA and CDR2 is FQGNSA in the germline V gene. V shed 6 bases and J shed 0 bases, with 12 bases lying between them. This CDR3 spans 15 amino acids. For the CDR3, the DNA is TGTGCCAGCAGTCTTAAAGCGGACTCCTACAATGAGCAGTTCTTC. Translation: CASSLKADSYNEQFF.

This clone was counted a single time. This rearrangement joins TRBV9 to TRBJ2-1; TRBD1 might be the D (5 bases). CDR3 length: 16 amino acids. V was trimmed by 0 bases and J by 4 bases, leaving 14 bases between them. Germline-derived CDR1 and CDR2 are SGDLS and YYNGEE. CDR3 coding DNA: TGTGCCAGCAGCGTAGTGCCGGTAGGGGCTTACAATGAGCAGTTCTTC. It codes for CASSVVPVGAYNEQFF.

Worth noting for this clone: This specimen includes other DNA sequences encoding the same CDR3. The chain couples TRBV10-1 to TRBJ1-1; D call uncertain. The germline gives CDR1 WNHNN, CDR2 SYGVQD (reference sequence). V was trimmed by 4 bases and J by 1 base, leaving 7 bases between them. There are 13 residues in the CDR3. This chain's CDR3 is CASSAQPNTEAFF. The CDR3 DNA reads as TGCGCCAGCAGTGCCCAGCCGAACACTGAAGCTTTCTTT.

The V and J genes are TRBV5-1 and TRBJ2-7; no reliable D call. The CDR3 extends over 13 amino acids. The V gene's germline CDR1 is SGHRS and CDR2 YFSETQ. V lost 4 bases and J lost 7, with 15 bases in between. CDR3 bases: TGCGCCAGCAGCCCCCTTAGCTTTGGGGAGCAGTACTTC. It encodes CASSPLSFGEQYF. The entire variable domain, with the rest obtained from reference TRBV5-1 and TRBJ2-7, is as follows: KAGVTQTPRYLIKTRGQQVTLSCSPISGHRSVSWYQQTPGQGLQFLFEYFSETQRNKGNFPGRFSGRQFSNSRSEMNVSTLELGDSALYLCASSPLSFGEQYFGPGTRLTVT.

The chain recombines TRBV24-1 with TRBJ2-1; D is unclear. V lost 4 bases and J lost 10, with 16 bases in between. The CDR3 is made up of 14 amino acids. Germline V lookup: CDR1 KGHDR, CDR2 SFDVKD. The CDR3 sequence is CATSDRRPVSEQFF. CDR3 bases: TGTGCCACCAGTGACCGACGTCCAGTCTCGGAGCAGTTCTTC.

CDR3 loop: CASSLVSYEQYF. In DNA, the CDR3 is TGTGCCAGCAGCTTAGTTTCCTACGAGCAGTACTTC. The rearrangement links TRBV7-8 to TRBJ2-7; the D is unclear. Trimming cost V 1 base and J 1 base, with 2 bases left between them. Looked up from germline, CDR1 is SGHVS and CDR2 is FQNEAQ. The CDR3 length is 12 residues.

The J gene is TRBJ2-7, the V gene TRBV3-1 (or the pseudogene TRBV3-2); 12 bases line up with TRBD2. The V gene's germline CDR1 is LGHDT and CDR2 YNNKEL (reference sequence). The J segment lost 2 bases and the V segment lost 4 bases, leaving 9 bases of the junction unmatched. The CDR3 extends over 17 amino acids. The DNA for the CDR3 is TGTGCCAGCAGCCCTACTATATCTAGCGGGGGGGCCTACGAGCAGTACTTC. It translates to CASSPTISSGGAYEQYF.

The chain employs TRBV5-8 and TRBJ2-4; unclear D gene. Trimming left V 7 bases short and J 10 bases short, with 18 bases between. Germline V gene lookup returns CDR1 SGHTS and CDR2 YDEGEE. The CDR3 has 13 amino acids. The CDR3 loop is CASGRPAVAIQYF. DNA of the CDR3: TGTGCCAGCGGGCGGCCCGCCGTCGCGATTCAGTACTTC.

The CDR3 sequence is CASSLGPVSNQPQHF. In nucleotides, the CDR3 is TGCGCCAGCAGCTTGGGGCCAGTTAGCAATCAGCCCCAGCATTTT. V is TRBV5-1 and J is TRBJ1-5; D remains unclear. CDR1 is SGHRS and CDR2 is YFSETQ in the germline V gene. The CDR3 totals 15 residues. The ends were cut back, 0 bases at V and 0 bases at J, with 7 bases in the middle.

The J gene is TRBJ2-1, the V gene TRBV21-1; TRBD1 is the table's D call and was not checked against the DNA. TRBV21-1 is given as a pseudogene. This CDR3 has 15 amino acids. DNA of the CDR3: TGTGCCAGCAGCGACCGGGACAGCCAGAGTGGTGAGCAGTTCTTC. Amino acids: CASSDRDSQSGEQFF.

The V call is TRBV29-1, the J call TRBJ2-7, with unresolved D. The CDR3 is 12 residues long. Looked up from germline, CDR1 is SQVTM and CDR2 is ANQGSEA. V shed 5 bases and J shed 4 bases, with 12 bases lying between them. CDR3 in DNA: TGCAGCGTTCTGGGCAGCTTATACGAGCAGTACTTC. Protein product: CSVLGSLYEQYF.

CDR3 sequence (DNA): TGTGCCAGCAGCTTAGGGGTTACAGGGGACATTCAGTACTTC. Amino acid sequence: CASSLGVTGDIQYF. The chain carries TRBV7-2 and TRBJ2-4; TRBD1 agrees at 7 bases. The CDR3 has 14 residues. The germline V gene has CDR1 SGHTA and CDR2 FQGNSA. The V and J ends lost 1 base and 8 bases, in that order; junction bases with no gene match: 5.

V is TRBV6-5 and J is TRBJ1-2, with a tentative D call TRBD1 (6 bases). Per the germline V gene, CDR1 is MNHEY and CDR2 is SVGAGI. The CDR3 contains 13 residues. V was pared by 5 bases and J by 7 bases, with 14 bases between. The CDR3 region has the DNA TGTGCCAGCAGTCAGCAGGGGTACGCTGGCTACACCTTC. Translating it yields CASSQQGYAGYTF.

Remarks on this clone: This sample also contains other DNA sequences that code for the same CDR3. The CDR3 sequence is CATSDFPNYGYTF. In nucleotides, the CDR3 is TGTGCCACCAGTGATTTCCCGAACTATGGCTACACCTTC. The chain uses TRBV24-1 and TRBJ1-2; no firm D call. The CDR3 contains 13 residues. CDR1 KGHDR and CDR2 SFDVKD come from the germline V gene. V gave up 1 base and J gave up 2 bases, with 4 bases separating them.

The chain links TRBV6-1 to TRBJ2-7, with a possible D match to TRBD1 (6 bases). The germline V and J ends were trimmed by 0 bases and 4 bases, with 10 bases remaining between them. Germline assignment: CDR1 MNHNS and CDR2 SASEGT. The CDR3 sequence is 14 residues long. The CDR3 reads CASSEAWGPYEQYF. DNA of the CDR3: TGTGCCAGCAGTGAAGCGTGGGGGCCGTACGAGCAGTACTTC.

The rearrangement joins TRBV19 to TRBJ1-2; weak D call: TRBD1 (6 bases). The CDR3 contains 13 residues. Germline values: CDR1 LNHDA, CDR2 SQIVND (reference sequence). Trimming removed 3 bases from V and 2 bases from J, with 7 bases in between. The CDR3, as DNA: TGTGCCAGTAGTATCCAGGGGAACTATGGCTACACCTTC. Its protein product is CASSIQGNYGYTF.

CDR3 in amino acids: CASSVSGGTYNEQFF. The CDR3 DNA sequence: TGTGCCAGTAGTGTAAGCGGGGGGACCTACAATGAGCAGTTCTTC. The V and J genes are TRBV19 and TRBJ2-1, with TRBD2 matching 9 bases. The CDR3 has 15 amino acids. Trimming removed 5 bases from V and 2 bases from J; junction bases left unmatched: 4. Germline CDR1 reads LNHDA; CDR2 reads SQIVND (reference sequence).

The chain carries TRBV7-2 and TRBJ1-1; perhaps TRBD1 as D (5 bases). Trimming stripped 3 bases from V and 2 bases from J, with 7 bases between. The CDR3 is made up of 13 amino acids. Germline assignment: CDR1 SGHTA and CDR2 FQGNSA. The CDR3 is CASSFDSNTEAFF. The CDR3 bases are TGTGCCAGCAGCTTCGACAGTAACACTGAAGCTTTCTTT.